The T cell receptor (beta chain) under discussion was sequenced for a study of shared clonotypes between healthy human individuals. On this clone itself: Its antigen is currently unknown.

General observations from the study: The diversity represented, both genetic and in exposure history, was limited by few donors.

The CDR3 has 16 residues. Trimming stripped 4 bases from V and 2 bases from J, with 15 bases between. Germline V lookup: CDR1 SGHRS, CDR2 YFSETQ. TCRdb's copy holds only in-frame clones and misses some; the assay was immunoSEQ multiplex PCR. The data show about 2,500,000 clones, just over 90% seen once. This TCR was recovered from a man between 18 and 35 years old in good health. The rearrangement uses TRBV5-1 and TRBJ2-2, with D perhaps matching TRBD1 or TRBD2 (5 bases each). Source material: naive CD4+ T cells sorted from blood. Subset in this sample: CD45RA+ positively selected. The CDR3 nucleotides read TGCGCCAGCAGCACCGGGGCGCATATCAACACCGGGGAGCTGTTTTTT. Translation: CASSTGAHINTGELFF.